The 9 T cell receptor beta chains below all came from one sample that was sequenced in a study of blood T cell repertoires in COVID-19. Some clones are missing from TCRdb's copy, which holds only in-frame ones; the method was immunoSEQ multiplex PCR. Of 50,000 or so clones in the sample, around 90% were seen once. The sample consisted of peripheral blood. The receptor set was obtained from a man in his forties or fifties with active COVID-19.

V and J are TRBV18 and TRBJ1-1; 7 nucleotides align to TRBD1. This CDR3 region has 12 residues. The germline CDR1 and CDR2 sequences are KGHSH and LQKENI. The V segment lost 6 bases and the J segment 7 bases; nucleotides outside the gene matches: 5. CDR3 loop: CASSWRQGEAFF. The CDR3 bases are TGTGCCAGCTCTTGGCGACAGGGTGAAGCTTTCTTT.

This chain uses TRBV3-1 (or the pseudogene TRBV3-2) with TRBJ2-4, with TRBD2 matching 11 bases. The ends lost 0 bases at V and 7 bases at J; junction bases unmatched: 8. Per germline, CDR1 LGHDT and CDR2 YNNKEL (reference sequence). The length of the CDR3 is 17 residues. The CDR3 reads CASSQEASLAGENIQYF. CDR3 DNA sequence: TGTGCCAGCAGCCAAGAAGCCTCACTAGCGGGGGAGAACATTCAGTACTTC.

The gene calls are TRBV2 and TRBJ1-1; possible D gene TRBD1, 6 bases. Looked up from germline, CDR1 is SNHLY and CDR2 is FYNNEI. The CDR3 consists of 15 residues. Trimming shortened V by 7 bases and J by 7 bases, and 22 bases separated the two germline ends. The CDR3 region has the DNA TGTGCCAGCACCACTGAAGGGGGGGATCGGGGTGAAGCTTTCTTT. Translating it yields CASTTEGGDRGEAFF.

CDR3 nucleotides: TGTGCCAGCAGCCAAGACGGGTTAGACGGCTACAATGAGCAGTTCTTC. This sequence encodes CASSQDGLDGYNEQFF. V usage is TRBV4-2 and J usage is TRBJ2-1; D not resolved. The CDR3 runs to 16 residues. V was pared by 0 bases and J by 3 bases, with 12 bases between. The germline V gene has CDR1 LGHNA and CDR2 YNFKEQ.

The CDR3 DNA is TGTGCCAGCAGCCCGGACAGGGAAGGGTCACCCCTCCACTTT. Protein sequence: CASSPDREGSPLHF. V gene TRBV27 combines with J gene TRBJ1-6; TRBD1 matches 8 bases. Germline V lookup: CDR1 MNHEY, CDR2 SMNVEV (reference sequence). The CDR3 length is 14 residues. After removal of 6 bases from V and 10 bases from J, the junction contained 8 bases not matched to a gene.

The chain is built from TRBV7-2 and TRBJ1-1; D ambiguous. The V gene lost 8 bases and the J gene lost 3 bases, with 7 bases spanning the gap. CDR1 and CDR2 (germline): SGHTA, FQGNSA. This CDR3 contains 11 residues. CDR3 coding DNA: TGTGCCAGCGCGGAGGACACTGAAGCTTTCTTT. Its translation: CASAEDTEAFF.

The V gene is TRBV19, the J gene TRBJ2-7, with D possibly TRBD1 on 6 matching bases. V dropped 3 bases and J dropped 2 bases, with 11 bases sitting between them. This CDR3 is built from 14 residues. From germline, CDR1 is LNHDA and CDR2 SQIVND (reference sequence). CDR3 region: CASSIRGIPYEQYF. The CDR3 DNA reads as TGTGCCAGTAGTATCAGGGGAATCCCCTACGAGCAGTACTTC. Full variable domain (outside the CDR3, taken from reference TRBV19 and TRBJ2-7): DGGITQSPKYLFRKEGQNVTLSCEQNLNHDAMYWYRQDPGQGLRLIYYSQIVNDFQKGDIAEGYSVSREKKESFPLTVTSAQKNPTAFYLCASSIRGIPYEQYFGPGTRLTVT.

The V and J genes are TRBV18 and TRBJ2-3, with 7 bases aligning to TRBD2. The germline V gene has CDR1 KGHSH and CDR2 LQKENI. V was clipped by 2 bases and J by 1 base; unmatched bases: 0. The CDR3 is 14 amino acids. CDR3 sequence (DNA): TGTGCCAGCTCACCAGGGAGGGGCACAGATACGCAGTATTTT. It is translated as CASSPGRGTDTQYF.

The CDR3 region is CASSLGQVNTGELFF. CDR3 DNA: TGTGCCAGCAGTTTGGGACAGGTGAACACCGGGGAGCTGTTTTTT. The chain uses TRBV27 and TRBJ2-2; 8 nucleotides align to TRBD1. The trim removed 3 bases at V and 1 base at J, leaving 1 base unmatched. This CDR3 spans 15 amino acids. CDR1 and CDR2 (germline): MNHEY, SMNVEV (reference sequence).